Shown below are 27 T cell receptor beta chains from a single sample sequenced in a study of Graves' ophthalmopathy and Graves' hyperthyroidism. Scientists amplified the TCR beta CDR3 regions from RNA transcripts. Following a first-round RT-PCR that used HTBI primers, a second-round multiplex PCR was carried out. TCRdb passed the multiplex PCR reads through MiXCR, listing each CDR3 protein once. The sample has 52,000 or so distinct CDR3 sequences, roughly half seen once. Sequenced sample: peripheral blood. These receptors were taken from an adult woman with Graves' ophthalmopathy.

This clonotype occurred many times. The chain couples TRBV6-1 to TRBJ2-7, with D possibly TRBD2 on 6 matching bases. This CDR3 region has 13 residues. Germline CDR1 reads MNHNS; CDR2 reads SASEGT. Trimming took off 6 bases at V and 3 bases at J, with 12 bases between the two ends. CDR3 residues: CASRPAGLYEQYF. CDR3 DNA: TGTGCCAGCAGACCAGCGGGCCTCTACGAGCAGTACTTC.

This clonotype was seen a single time. The rearrangement joins TRBV2 to TRBJ2-3, with 10 bases that match TRBD1. V lost 8 bases, J lost 3 bases, and 2 bases stayed unmatched. CDR1 and CDR2 (germline): SNHLY, FYNNEI. CDR3 length: 13 amino acids. CDR3 nucleotides: TGTGCCAGCGGGGACAGGGGAACAGATACGCAGTATTTT. Amino acid sequence: CASGDRGTDTQYF.

This clonotype turned up a few times. The CDR3 region has the DNA TGTGCTAGGCAACTAGCGGGGGACTACAATGAGCAGTTCTTC. Amino acids: CARQLAGDYNEQFF. The rearrangement joins TRBV25-1 to TRBJ2-1; 11 bases line up with TRBD2. Germline CDR1 and CDR2: MGHDK and SYGVNS. The CDR3 sequence is 14 residues long.

The chain is built from TRBV25-1 and TRBJ2-3; the D gene is possibly TRBD2 (6 bases). Germline V gene sequence: CDR1 MGHDK, CDR2 SYGVNS. The germline V and J ends were trimmed by 8 bases and 6 bases, with 27 bases remaining between them. The length of the CDR3 is 17 residues. The CDR3 loop reads CASFNTAGITVGDTQYF. CDR3 bases: TGTGCCAGCTTCAACACTGCGGGAATCACGGTTGGGGATACGCAGTATTTT.

In DNA form, the CDR3 reads TGTGCCAGCAGCTTGGACCAGATCGAAGCTTACTACAATGAGCAGTTCTTC. Protein sequence: CASSLDQIEAYYNEQFF. The V and J genes are TRBV5-4 and TRBJ2-1, with D hard to call. Germline V gene data show CDR1 as SGHNT and CDR2 as YYREEE (reference sequence). The CDR3 covers 17 residues. Between the trimmed V and J ends, which lost 0 bases and 3 bases, there was a span of 16 bases. Full variable domain (missing parts from reference TRBV5-4 and TRBJ2-1): ETGVTQSPTHLIKTRGQQVTLRCSSQSGHNTVSWYQQALGQGPQFIFQYYREEENGRGNFPPRFSGLQFPNYSSELNVNALELDDSALYLCASSLDQIEAYYNEQFFGPGTRLTVL.

The chain couples TRBV7-2 to TRBJ2-5; 12 bases agree with TRBD1. The CDR3 runs to 13 residues. V gave up 2 bases and J gave up 12 bases; unmatched junction bases: 4. Germline-derived CDR1 and CDR2 are SGHTA and FQGNSA. The CDR3 coding sequence is TGTGCCAGCAGCTTAACGGGACAGGGGGCCAAGTACTTC. It specifies CASSLTGQGAKYF. The variable domain in full, completed from reference TRBV7-2 and TRBJ2-5, reads GAGVSQSPSNKVTEKGKDVELRCDPISGHTALYWYRQSLGQGLEFLIYFQGNSAPDKSGLPSDRFSAERTGGSVSTLTIQRTQQEDSAVYLCASSLTGQGAKYFGPGTRLLVL.

The chain is built from TRBV25-1 and TRBJ2-1; TRBD2 agrees at 14 bases. The J segment lost 8 bases and the V segment lost 4 bases, leaving 13 bases of the junction unmatched. The CDR3 is 18 amino acids. Germline loops: CDR1 MGHDK, CDR2 SYGVNS. CDR3 residues: CASSVDTGTSGSLYEQFF. Written as DNA, the CDR3 is TGTGCCAGCAGTGTCGACACCGGGACTAGCGGGAGTCTATATGAGCAGTTCTTC.

The chain is built from TRBV20-1 and TRBJ1-2, with 10 bases lining up with TRBD1. This CDR3 has 13 amino acids. The ends lost 7 bases at V and 2 bases at J; junction bases unmatched: 4. Germline V gene data show CDR1 as DFQATT and CDR2 as SNEGSKA (reference sequence). The CDR3 nucleotides read TGCAGTGTCGGGACAGGGGCCAACTATGGCTACACCTTC. It encodes CSVGTGANYGYTF.

This clonotype is a singleton in its sample. This chain connects TRBV4-1 to TRBJ1-2, with D uncertain. With 3 bases removed from V and 4 bases from J, the gap between germline ends came to 12 bases. CDR3 size: 14 residues. Germline V gene data show CDR1 as MGHRA and CDR2 as YSYEKL. CDR3 sequence (DNA): TGCGCCAGCAGCCATGCAACAGCGACCTATGGCTACACCTTC. This sequence encodes CASSHATATYGYTF.

The chain has TRBV7-2 and TRBJ1-3, with TRBD1 matching 9 bases. The CDR3 consists of 16 residues. Looked up from germline, CDR1 is SGHTA and CDR2 is FQGNSA. Losses at the gene ends were 2 bases for V and 3 bases for J; bases not matched to a gene: 5. DNA of the CDR3: TGTGCCAGCAGCTTACTACAGGGGGCCTTTGGAAACACCATATATTTT. Translated, it gives CASSLLQGAFGNTIYF.

This clonotype ranks as medium-sized. The chain employs TRBV10-3 and TRBJ1-2, with 8 bases matching TRBD1. The CDR3 covers 13 residues. After removal of 7 bases from V and 3 bases from J, the junction contained 4 bases not matched to a gene. Looked up from germline, CDR1 is ENHRY and CDR2 is SYGVKD. CDR3 sequence: CAIKTDRDYGYTF. The CDR3 coding sequence is TGTGCCATCAAGACGGACAGGGACTATGGCTACACCTTC.

The chain couples TRBV25-1 to TRBJ2-3; 9 bases map to TRBD2. Germline CDR1 reads MGHDK; CDR2 reads SYGVNS. The CDR3 covers 15 residues. V gave up 3 bases and J gave up 5 bases; unmatched junction bases: 6. The CDR3 region is CASSDSTSGKDTQYF. The CDR3 coding sequence is TGTGCCAGCAGTGACTCGACTAGCGGTAAAGATACGCAGTATTTT.

J is TRBJ2-1 and V is TRBV20-1; D may be TRBD2 (6 bases). Trimming cost V 7 bases and J 8 bases, with 12 bases left between them. The CDR3 runs to 11 residues. Germline CDR1 and CDR2: DFQATT and SNEGSKA (reference sequence). In nucleotides, the CDR3 is TGCAGTGGATGGGGAGGTTATGAGCAGTTCTTC. It encodes CSGWGGYEQFF.

Sample share makes this clonotype medium-sized (0.01 to 0.1%). The CDR3 spells CASSSQLADTQYF. The CDR3 DNA follows: TGTGCCAGCAGCTCCCAGCTAGCGGATACGCAGTATTTT. The V gene is TRBV7-9, the J gene TRBJ2-3; a weak D match, TRBD2 (6 bases). CDR3 length: 13 amino acids. With 4 bases removed from V and 6 bases from J, the gap between germline ends came to 11 bases. Germline V gives CDR1 SEHNR, CDR2 FQNEAQ (reference sequence). Supplemented by reference TRBV7-9 and TRBJ2-3, the full variable domain reads DTGVSQNPRHKITKRGQNVTFRCDPISEHNRLYWYRQTLGQGPEFLTYFQNEAQLEKSRLLSDRFSAERPKGSFSTLEIQRTEQGDSAMYLCASSSQLADTQYFGPGTRLTVL.

The chain combines TRBV28 with TRBJ1-6, with D perhaps matching TRBD1 (5 bases). V gave up 1 base and J gave up 7 bases, with 11 bases separating them. In germline, CDR1 is MDHEN, CDR2 SYDVKM. The CDR3 runs to 15 residues. CDR3 sequence: CASSLSGEGNSPLHF. The CDR3 nucleotides read TGTGCCAGCAGTTTATCTGGGGAGGGGAATTCACCCCTCCACTTT. The variable domain in full, completed from reference TRBV28 and TRBJ1-6, reads DVKVTQSSRYLVKRTGEKVFLECVQDMDHENMFWYRQDPGLGLRLIYFSYDVKMKEKGDIPEGYSVSREKKERFSLILESASTNQTSMYLCASSLSGEGNSPLHFGNGTRLTVT.

As for this clonotype: Since the CDR3 does not end with the conserved phenylalanine or tryptophan, this likely comes from a read error. V usage is TRBV19 and J usage is TRBJ1-1, with D perhaps TRBD1 (6 bases). This CDR3 has 14 residues. The V and J ends lost 5 bases and 6 bases respectively, with 16 bases between them. Germline V gene data show CDR1 as LNHDA and CDR2 as SQIVND (reference sequence). The CDR3 nucleotides are TGTGCCAGTAGTGTACAGGGCTGTTTCCCTGAAGCTTTCTCT. It is translated as CASSVQGCFPEAFS.

This clonotype was recorded at least ten times. This chain joins TRBV4-1 and TRBJ1-5, with D possibly being TRBD1 (5 bases). With 4 bases removed from V and 1 base from J, the gap between germline ends came to 8 bases. The length of the CDR3 is 14 residues. The germline V gene has CDR1 MGHRA and CDR2 YSYEKL. The CDR3 DNA reads TGCGCCAGCAGCCCGGGGGAGAGCAATCAGCCCCAGCATTTT. This encodes CASSPGESNQPQHF.

This clonotype was recorded many times. This rearrangement joins TRBV4-1 to TRBJ1-2; no clear D. This CDR3 is built from 16 residues. From germline, CDR1 is MGHRA and CDR2 YSYEKL. V lost 1 base, J lost 0 bases, and 12 bases lay in between. The CDR3 is CASSQGGAGANYGYTF. For the CDR3, the DNA is TGCGCCAGCAGCCAAGGGGGTGCAGGAGCTAACTATGGCTACACCTTC.

Of note for this clonotype: This is likely a read error, given that the CDR3 carries no conserved phenylalanine or tryptophan at its end. This CDR3 is CANKRSTGELFL. As DNA, the CDR3 is TGTGCCAACAAGAGGAGCACCGGGGAACTGTTTCTT. The V and J genes are TRBV19 and TRBJ2-2, with a weak D call TRBD2 (5 bases). CDR1 and CDR2 (germline): LNHDA, SQIVND (reference sequence). CDR3 size: 12 residues.

This clonotype occurred a few times. V usage is TRBV7-6 and J usage is TRBJ1-2; weak D call: TRBD1 (5 bases). V dropped 5 bases and J dropped 0 bases, with 16 bases sitting between them. This CDR3 spans 16 amino acids. Germline V lookup: CDR1 SGHVS, CDR2 FNYEAQ. The CDR3 coding sequence is TGTGCCAGCAGCCCCTCCGCAGGGCGATCTAACTATGGCTACACCTTC. It encodes CASSPSAGRSNYGYTF.

This clonotype was seen many times. The genes are TRBV7-8 and TRBJ1-6; TRBD1 is a possible D gene (5 bases). CDR3 size: 16 residues. The germline V and J ends were trimmed by 5 bases and 8 bases, with 19 bases remaining between them. CDR1 and CDR2 from the germline V gene are SGHVS and FQNEAQ. CDR3 sequence (DNA): TGTGCCAGCAGCCCTAAGGCGGGGCCTATATATTCACCCCTCCACTTT. Translating gives CASSPKAGPIYSPLHF.

This clonotype was recorded many times. One junction end does not reproduce the germline sequence, and a read error may be involved. The gene calls are TRBV7-3 and TRBJ2-1; perhaps D is TRBD1 or TRBD2 (6 bases each). CDR1 and CDR2 from the germline V gene are SGHTA and FQGTGA. This CDR3 has 15 residues. The CDR3 DNA is TGTACCAGCAGCTTGGCTATCCCGGGGGCGAATGAGCAGTTCTTC. Its protein product is CTSSLAIPGANEQFF.

This rearrangement joins TRBV5-1 to TRBJ1-1; a weak D match, TRBD1 (5 bases). The V end lost 4 bases, the J end lost 5 bases, and 12 bases lay between the germline ends. This CDR3 has 13 residues. In germline, CDR1 is SGHRS, CDR2 YFSETQ. The CDR3 DNA sequence: TGCGCCAGCAGCGTCCAGGGAGTAACTGAAGCTTTCTTT. Protein: CASSVQGVTEAFF. Using reference TRBV5-1 and TRBJ1-1 for the parts outside the CDR3, the full variable domain is KAGVTQTPRYLIKTRGQQVTLSCSPISGHRSVSWYQQTPGQGLQFLFEYFSETQRNKGNFPGRFSGRQFSNSRSEMNVSTLELGDSALYLCASSVQGVTEAFFGQGTRLTVV.

The sample holds many counts of this clonotype. This rearrangement joins TRBV5-8 to TRBJ2-7; D may correspond to TRBD1 or TRBD2 (6 bases each). V lost 2 bases and J lost 4, with 16 bases in between. Germline values: CDR1 SGHTS, CDR2 YDEGEE. CDR3 length equals 15 residues. The CDR3 sequence: CASSFWPGARYEQYF. The CDR3 nucleotides read TGTGCCAGCAGCTTTTGGCCGGGGGCGAGGTACGAGCAGTACTTC. Drawing the rest from reference TRBV5-8 and TRBJ2-7, the complete variable domain is EAGVTQSPTHLIKTRGQQATLRCSPISGHTSVYWYQQALGLGLQFLLWYDEGEERNRGNFPPRFSGRQFPNYSSELNVNALELEDSALYLCASSFWPGARYEQYFGPGTRLTVT.

The sample holds many counts of this clonotype. This chain links TRBV20-1 with TRBJ2-7; 9 positions agree with TRBD1. CDR3 length equals 14 residues. Trimming removed 6 bases from V and 1 base from J; junction bases left unmatched: 7. In germline, CDR1 is DFQATT, CDR2 SNEGSKA (reference sequence). As DNA, the CDR3 is TGCAGTGCACCCCCGGGACAGGGATCCTACGAGCAGTACTTC. Its protein is CSAPPGQGSYEQYF.

This clonotype has ten or more counts. The gene calls are TRBV11-2 and TRBJ2-1; D may be TRBD2 (6 bases). The V end lost 1 base, the J end lost 6 bases, and 13 bases lay between the germline ends. This CDR3 comprises 15 residues. CDR1 is SGHAT, CDR2 FQNNGV, per germline. This chain's CDR3 is CASSLGSSGLNEQFF. The CDR3, as DNA: TGTGCCAGCAGCTTAGGAAGTAGCGGACTCAATGAGCAGTTCTTC.

This clonotype was counted ten times or more. The chain links TRBV6-5 to TRBJ2-7; D remains ambiguous. Germline loops: CDR1 MNHEY, CDR2 SVGAGI. V was cut by 6 bases and J by 5 bases, with 14 bases left in between. The CDR3 totals 13 residues. CDR3 in DNA: TGTGCCAGCAGGCGGACGGTACGGAACGAGCAGTACTTC. Amino acids: CASRRTVRNEQYF.